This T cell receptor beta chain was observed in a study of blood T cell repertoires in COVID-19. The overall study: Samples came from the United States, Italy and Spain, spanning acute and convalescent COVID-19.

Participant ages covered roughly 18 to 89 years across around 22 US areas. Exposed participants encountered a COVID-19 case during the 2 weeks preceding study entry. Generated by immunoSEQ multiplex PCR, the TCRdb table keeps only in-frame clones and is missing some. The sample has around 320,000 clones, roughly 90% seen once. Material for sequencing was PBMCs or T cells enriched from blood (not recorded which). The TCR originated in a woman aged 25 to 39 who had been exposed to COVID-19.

CDR3 DNA sequence: TGCGCCAGCAGCTTGGCCACGCGAACAGGGCGTTCTTCTGGCTACACCTTC. Translating gives CASSLATRTGRSSGYTF. The chain joins TRBV5-1 to TRBJ1-2, with a weak D call TRBD1 (6 bases). The ends were cut back, 0 bases at V and 7 bases at J, with 22 bases in the middle. Germline CDR1 SGHRS, CDR2 YFSETQ. The CDR3 totals 17 residues.